Listed here is a single TCR beta chain. Its cognate antigen is unknown. As for time point: patch test 2, 6 weeks after DPC sensitization. As to treatment: therapeutic diphenylcyclopropenone sensitization with weekly scalp DPC. Patches went on only after blood had been drawn each time. MiXCR was run by TCRdb on the RACE reads, yielding one entry per CDR3 protein. The sample lists some 88,000 distinct CDR3 sequences, about 10% occurring once. The V gene lost 4 bases and the J gene lost 2 bases, with 12 bases spanning the gap. CDR1 is SGHVS and CDR2 is FQNEAQ in the germline V gene. The CDR3 is 15 residues long. This entry is derived from a study of human T cells and chemical hapten exposure. General study findings and limits: Donors had alopecia, so their immune response may differ from healthy people's.

The TCR originated in a man aged 35 to 55 with alopecia areata. Some clones in this sample may be carry-over from other donors' samples. This specimen was whole blood, taken in connection with sensitization to the hapten diphenylcyclopropenone (DPC). The chain has TRBV7-8 and TRBJ1-5; the D gene is possibly TRBD1 (5 bases). CDR3 sequence: CASSSQGGGNQPQHF. CDR3 DNA sequence: TGTGCCAGCAGCTCCCAGGGTGGCGGCAATCAGCCCCAGCATTTT.